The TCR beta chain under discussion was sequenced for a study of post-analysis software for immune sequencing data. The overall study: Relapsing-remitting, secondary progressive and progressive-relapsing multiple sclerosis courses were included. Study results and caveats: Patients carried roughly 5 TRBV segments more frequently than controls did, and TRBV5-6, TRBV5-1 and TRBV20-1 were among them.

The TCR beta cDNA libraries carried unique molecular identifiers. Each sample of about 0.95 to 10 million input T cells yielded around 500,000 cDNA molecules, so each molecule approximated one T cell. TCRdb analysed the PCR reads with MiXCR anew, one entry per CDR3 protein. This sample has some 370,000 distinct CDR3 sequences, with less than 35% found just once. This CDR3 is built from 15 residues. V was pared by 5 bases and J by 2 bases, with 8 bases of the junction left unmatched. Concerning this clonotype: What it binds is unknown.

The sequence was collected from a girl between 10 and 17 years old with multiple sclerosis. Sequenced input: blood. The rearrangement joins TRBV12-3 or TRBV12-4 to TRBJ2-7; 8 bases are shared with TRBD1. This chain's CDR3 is CASSRTGTGTYEQYF. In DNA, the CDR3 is TGTGCCAGCAGTCGTACCGGGACAGGAACCTACGAGCAGTACTTC.